Listed here are 18 T cell receptor beta chains from one sample, sequenced in a study of CD8+ T cells in alopecia areata. The study sorted pooled cutaneous lymph node cells by CD4, CD8alpha, NKG2D, NKG2ACE and other markers. RNA, once extracted, was reverse transcribed into cDNA for use as the sequencing template. Measured with immunoSEQ multiplex PCR; TCRdb has only the in-frame clones, and not every one. In total the sample includes about 300,000 clones, none of them seen once. Sequencing input: CD4+ T cells sorted from a lymph node. The receptors here all came from a C3H/HeJ mouse with alopecia areata. MHC haplotype of the strain: H2-k.

The sample holds a few counts of this clone. The gene names given are mouse names. The CDR3 loop is CASSRDPTGPNAEQFF. The sequenced part of the CDR3 DNA is TGTGCTAGCAGTAGAGATCCGACAGGGCCAAATGCT. The chain recombines TRBV17 with TRBJ2-1, with TRBD1 matching 7 bases. The read ends 4 residues shy of where the CDR3 ends; the end is completed using the germline J gene. Trimming removed 0 bases from V and 5 bases from J; junction bases left unmatched: 7. CDR3 size: 16 residues. CDR1 MNHDT and CDR2 YYDKIL come from the germline V gene.

The table lists this clone with a few counts. Gene names denote mouse genes. With the read ending 4 residues before the CDR3 end, the germline J gene is used to fill in that end. This chain links TRBV1 with TRBJ2-1; no definite D call. Germline assignment: CDR1 NSQYPW and CDR2 LRSPGD (reference sequence). V was clipped by 0 bases and J by 1 base, with 7 bases between them. This CDR3 comprises 15 residues. The covered CDR3 bases are TGCACCTGCAGTGCAGATGACAAAAACTATGCT. As protein: CTCSADDKNYA. The whole CDR3 reads CTCSADDKNYAEQFF.

Concerning this clone: Each gene name is a mouse one. With the read ending 4 residues before the CDR3 end, the germline J gene is used to fill in that end. The chain combines TRBV13-3 with TRBJ2-3, with 8 bases matching TRBD2. The CDR3 is made up of 13 amino acids. Germline loops: CDR1 NNHDY, CDR2 SYVADS. The CDR3 loop reads CASSDWGVETLYF. The covered CDR3 bases are TGTGCCAGCAGTGACTGGGGGGTAGAA.

This clone has only a few counts. All gene names here are mouse names. The CDR3 end is not reached by the read, which stops 4 residues before it; the germline J gene fills it in. The chain links TRBV1 to TRBJ2-5; perhaps TRBD2 as D (6 bases). V was trimmed by 0 bases and J by 1 base, leaving 8 bases between them. The germline V gene encodes CDR1 NSQYPW and CDR2 LRSPGD (reference sequence). This CDR3 has 15 residues. CDR3 in amino acids: CTCSAEAGDQDTQYF. The part of the CDR3 DNA that was read is TGCACCTGCAGTGCAGAAGCTGGGGACCAAGAC.

This clone has more than one count but fewer than ten. The genes are named according to mouse. Partial CDR3 DNA: TGTGCCAGCAGCCAAGGGACAGGAAAATATGCT. It encodes CASSQGTGKYA. In full, the CDR3 is CASSQGTGKYAEQFF. This chain joins TRBV5 and TRBJ2-1, with TRBD1 identical over 7 bases. The sequenced fragment ends 4 residues before the CDR3 boundary, so the rest is inferred from the germline J gene. The junction had 4 bases not matched to a gene; V was cut back by 1 base and J by 4 bases. CDR1 LGHNA and CDR2 YNLKQL come from the germline V gene (reference sequence). The CDR3 runs to 15 residues.

This clone was recorded a few times. The genes are named according to mouse. The read terminates 3 residues ahead of where the CDR3 ends, so the germline J gene completes it. Other nucleotide sequences in the sample specify the same CDR3. The rearrangement joins TRBV5 to TRBJ1-6; a possible D gene is TRBD1 (5 bases). TRBJ1-6 is treated as an ORF (open reading frame) with a function not yet certain. The CDR3 consists of 15 residues. Germline-derived CDR1 and CDR2 are LGHNA and YNLKQL (reference sequence). Trimming took off 0 bases at V and 3 bases at J, with 6 bases between the two ends. CDR3: CASSQDRGYNSPLYF. CDR3 DNA (partial): TGTGCCAGCAGCCAAGATAGGGGCTATAATTCGCCC.

A few counts support this clone. Genes and germline come from the mouse. The read terminates 4 residues before the CDR3 end, so the remaining end is supplied by the germline J gene. The chain is built from TRBV19 and TRBJ2-2; the match to TRBD1 covers 9 bases. This CDR3 region has 16 residues. CDR1 FNHDT and CDR2 SITEND come from the germline V gene (reference sequence). V was pared by 5 bases and J by 2 bases, with 7 bases of the junction left unmatched. The DNA read from the CDR3 is TGTGCCAGCAGCTCCGGGACAGGGAAGAACACCGGG. Translating gives CASSSGTGKNTG. The entire CDR3 protein is CASSSGTGKNTGQLYF. The whole variable domain, filled in from reference TRBV19 and TRBJ2-2, reads GGIITQTPKFLIGQEGQKLTLKCQQNFNHDTMYWYRQDSGKGLRLIYYSITENDLQKGDLSEGYDASREKKSSFSLTVTSAQKNEMAVFLCASSSGTGKNTGQLYFGEGSKLTVL.

Regarding this clone: Each gene name is a mouse one. With the read ending 4 residues before the CDR3 end, the germline J gene is used to fill in that end. The V and J genes are TRBV13-3 and TRBJ1-1; no clear D. The CDR3 runs 13 residues. V was pared by 5 bases and J by 0 bases, with 8 bases between. From germline, CDR1 is NNHDY and CDR2 SYVADS. CDR3 bases read: TGTGCCAGCAGGGAGACATCAAACACA. Its protein is CASRETSNT. The whole CDR3 reads CASRETSNTEVFF.

This clone showed up just a few times. The genes and germline here are from mouse. The CDR3 goes on 4 residues after the read ends, and that part is filled in from the germline J gene. The chain employs TRBV12-2 and TRBJ2-5, with 9 nucleotides matching TRBD2. J was trimmed by 1 base and V by 0 bases; bases with no gene match: 1. The CDR3 contains 15 residues. The germline V gene encodes CDR1 SGHLS and CDR2 HYDKME. The CDR3 protein is CASSLPGGDQDTQYF. The covered CDR3 bases are TGTGCCAGCTCTCTCCCTGGGGGGGACCAAGAC. The whole variable domain, filled in from reference TRBV12-2 and TRBJ2-5, reads NSGVVQSPRYIIKGKGERSILKCIPISGHLSVAWYQQTQGQELKFFIQHYDKMERDKGNLPSRFSVQQFDDYHSEMNMSALELEDSAVYFCASSLPGGDQDTQYFGPGTRLLVL.

There are many counts of this clone. Gene names are mouse gene names. Partial CDR3 DNA: TGTGCCAGCAGTCAACACAACACA. Translation: CASSQHNT. The full CDR3 is CASSQHNTEVFF. The rearrangement links TRBV14 to TRBJ1-1; D is ambiguous. The observed sequence ends 4 residues before the CDR3 terminus, with the missing tail filled in from the germline J gene. Trimming removed 4 bases from V and 2 bases from J, with 6 bases in between. CDR1 SGHDT and CDR2 FRDEAV come from the germline V gene. The CDR3 length is 12 residues.

As for this clone: The gene names given are mouse names. The read comes to an end 4 residues before the CDR3 does, leaving the germline J gene to fill in the end. V usage is TRBV17 and J usage is TRBJ2-5; 9 bases align to TRBD1. The V gene's germline CDR1 is MNHDT and CDR2 YYDKIL. The CDR3 extends over 15 amino acids. Incomplete CDR3 DNA: TGTGCTAGCAGTCATGGGGGGACAGGGATGGAC. Its protein product is CASSHGGTGMD. The full CDR3 protein reads CASSHGGTGMDTQYF.

This clone was observed a handful of times. Gene names and germline refer to mouse. Sequencing ends 4 residues short of the CDR3 end; the germline J gene provides the rest. This chain uses TRBV13-1 with TRBJ2-3, with 9 positions matching TRBD2. CDR1 NSHNY and CDR2 SYGAGN come from the germline V gene. The J segment lost 1 base and the V segment lost 2 bases, leaving 5 bases of the junction unmatched. This CDR3 is 16 amino acids long. The covered CDR3 bases are TGTGCCAGCAGTGAGCCTCCTGGGGGGGGTGCAGAA. This gives the protein CASSEPPGGGAE. The complete CDR3 reads CASSEPPGGGAETLYF.

This clone was observed a handful of times. Gene names denote mouse genes. The CDR3 extends 4 residues past the end of the read, so its final part is completed from the germline J gene. The chain employs TRBV13-1 and TRBJ2-3, with 10 bases aligning to TRBD2. CDR1 is NSHNY and CDR2 is SYGAGN in the germline V gene. CDR3 length: 15 residues. The CDR3 region is CASSEPTGGEETLYF. The CDR3 bases that were read are TGTGCCAGCAGTGAACCAACTGGGGGGGAAGAA.

This clone was counted between two and nine times. Mouse germline and gene names are used. The DNA ends 4 residues before the CDR3 does, and the rest of the CDR3 is filled in from the germline J gene. At the DNA level, this CDR3 is encoded by other sequences in the same sample as well. This rearrangement joins TRBV19 to TRBJ1-2; TRBD1 matches 7 bases. This CDR3 contains 14 residues. J gave up 0 bases and V 4 bases, and 3 bases lay outside the gene matches. The germline V gene has CDR1 FNHDT and CDR2 SITEND (reference sequence). The CDR3 DNA, read in part, is TGTGCCAGCAGTCGACAGGGATCAAACTCC. The encoded protein is CASSRQGSNS. The entire CDR3 protein reads CASSRQGSNSDYTF.

There are a few counts of this clone. The listed genes are named as in mouse. From the germline J gene comes the end of the CDR3, since the read stops 4 residues before it. This sequence joins TRBV17 and TRBJ2-3, with D possibly being TRBD1 (5 bases). The CDR3 length is 13 residues. Germline lookup yields CDR1 MNHDT and CDR2 YYDKIL. Deletions cut 4 bases from V and 2 bases from J, with 7 bases between. CDR3 in amino acids: CASSTRAAETLYF. The DNA read from the CDR3 is TGTGCTAGCAGTACCAGGGCTGCAGAA.

Comments on this clone: Gene names denote mouse genes. With the read ending 4 residues before the CDR3 end, the germline J gene is used to fill in that end. Within the sample, other DNA sequences also encode this same CDR3. The chain combines TRBV19 with TRBJ1-1; maybe TRBD1 (6 bases). CDR1 is FNHDT, CDR2 SITEND, per germline (reference sequence). The CDR3 sequence is 12 residues long. Partial CDR3 DNA: TGTGCCAGCAGTATCAGGGGCGCA. Translating gives CASSIRGA. The complete CDR3 sequence is CASSIRGAEVFF.

This clone was seen more than once but under ten times. Genes and germline come from the mouse. Sequencing ends 4 residues short of the CDR3 end; the germline J gene provides the rest. This chain uses TRBV13-3 with TRBJ1-1, with D possibly matching TRBD1 (5 bases). The germline V and J ends were trimmed by 2 bases and 1 base, with 9 bases remaining between them. CDR1 is NNHDY and CDR2 is SYVADS in the germline V gene. CDR3 length equals 14 residues. The part of the CDR3 DNA that was read is TGTGCCAGCAGTGAGCAGGGAGGGAACACA. This sequence encodes CASSEQGGNT. The whole CDR3 sequence is CASSEQGGNTEVFF.

Note on this clone: This could be a read error, since a much larger clone is one nucleotide away. Gene names follow the mouse nomenclature. The read comes to an end 4 residues before the CDR3 does, leaving the germline J gene to fill in the end. This sample includes further DNA sequences coding for the same CDR3. This chain joins TRBV13-1 and TRBJ1-1; no clear D. Between the trimmed V and J ends, which lost 3 bases and 0 bases, there was a span of 3 bases. Germline loops: CDR1 NSHNY, CDR2 SYGAGN. The CDR3 length is 12 residues. Partial CDR3 DNA: TGTGCCAGCAGTGTACAGAACACA. Protein sequence: CASSVQNT. The whole CDR3 protein reads CASSVQNTEVFF.